The clone carrying this TCR beta chain was recorded many times. What it binds is not known. This specimen belongs to a study of T-cell reconstitution after alpha-beta-depleted transplantation in children. Study observations and caveats: Newly made T cells mostly supplied T-cell counts and diversity one year after transplant. Alpha-beta T cells present about two months after transplant were reported to originate from several hundred expanded graft clones. Elevated TCRbeta diversity at day 60 was traced, in some patients, to surviving recipient T cells and thymic progenitors.

TCRbeta library construction was performed incorporating unique molecular identifiers. In TCRdb, the PCR reads were re-called with MiXCR into one record per CDR3 protein. The sample carries approximately 290,000 distinct CDR3 sequences, around a tenth recorded once. Trimming at V came to 3 bases and at J to 2 bases, leaving 4 bases not matched to a gene. CDR3 size: 15 residues. Germline loops: CDR1 SGHRS, CDR2 YFSETQ. The TCR originated in a male patient between 2 and 10 years old who had a stem cell transplant for chronic granulomatous disease, so the T cells may come from the graft donor. This chain uses TRBV5-1 with TRBJ2-3; 9 positions agree with TRBD1. The specimen comprised peripheral blood, sampled 180 days after TCRalphabeta/CD19-depleted stem cell transplant. CDR3 amino acids: CASSYDRGNTDTQYF. DNA for the CDR3: TGCGCCAGCAGCTATGACAGGGGGAACACAGATACGCAGTATTTT.